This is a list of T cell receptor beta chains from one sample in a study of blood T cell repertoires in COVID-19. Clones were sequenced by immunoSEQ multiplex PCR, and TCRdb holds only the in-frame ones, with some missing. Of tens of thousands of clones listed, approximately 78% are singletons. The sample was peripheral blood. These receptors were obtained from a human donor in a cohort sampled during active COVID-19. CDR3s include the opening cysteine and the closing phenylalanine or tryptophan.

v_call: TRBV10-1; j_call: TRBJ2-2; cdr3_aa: CASSDPTANTGELFF
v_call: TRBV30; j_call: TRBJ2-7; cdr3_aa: CAWSAGRTYEQYF
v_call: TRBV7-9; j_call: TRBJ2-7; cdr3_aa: CASSSPGTSSYEQYF
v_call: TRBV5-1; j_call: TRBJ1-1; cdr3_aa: CASSLERQGRTEAFF
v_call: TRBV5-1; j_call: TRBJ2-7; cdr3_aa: CASSLLQSSYEQYF
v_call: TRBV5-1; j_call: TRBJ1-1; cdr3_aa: CASSLTNKNTEAFF
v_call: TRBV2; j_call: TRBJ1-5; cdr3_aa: CASGLEESRNQPQHF
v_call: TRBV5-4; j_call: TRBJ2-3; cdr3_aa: CASRASGGSTDTQYF
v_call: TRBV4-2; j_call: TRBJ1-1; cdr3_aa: CASSHGQGSDRTEAFF
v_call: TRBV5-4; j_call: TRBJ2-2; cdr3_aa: CASSLDRADTGELFF
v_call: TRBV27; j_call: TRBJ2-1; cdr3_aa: CASSLAGGNEQFF
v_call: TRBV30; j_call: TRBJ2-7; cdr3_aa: CACTSGVSYEQYF
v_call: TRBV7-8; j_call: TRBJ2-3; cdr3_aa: CASSAGGFSTDTQYF
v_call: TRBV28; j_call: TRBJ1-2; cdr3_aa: CASSLSSRGSDGYTF
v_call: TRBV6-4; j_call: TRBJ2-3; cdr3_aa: CASSVRGGASTDTQYF
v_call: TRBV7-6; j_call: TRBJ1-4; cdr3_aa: CASSATGFPNEKLFF
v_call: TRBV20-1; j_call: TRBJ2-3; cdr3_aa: CSASAPRGAYTDTQYF
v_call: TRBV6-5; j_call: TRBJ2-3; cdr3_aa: CASSYDGQATDTQYF
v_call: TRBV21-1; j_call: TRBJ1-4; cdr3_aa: CASSKNRAGGEKLFF
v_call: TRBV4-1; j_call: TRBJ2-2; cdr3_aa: CASSKGDDRASSGELFF
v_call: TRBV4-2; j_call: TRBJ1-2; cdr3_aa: CASSQASRSEDYGYTF